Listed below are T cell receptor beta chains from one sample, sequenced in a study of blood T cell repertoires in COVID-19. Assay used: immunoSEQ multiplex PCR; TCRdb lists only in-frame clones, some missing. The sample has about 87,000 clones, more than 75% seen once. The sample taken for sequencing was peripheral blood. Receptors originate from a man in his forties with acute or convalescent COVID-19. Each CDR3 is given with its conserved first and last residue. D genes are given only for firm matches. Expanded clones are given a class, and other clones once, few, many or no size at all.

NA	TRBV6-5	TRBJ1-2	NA	TGTGCCAGCAGCCAGGGGATAGTTTATGGCTACACCTTC	CASSQGIVYGYTF
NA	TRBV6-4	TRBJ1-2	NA	TGTGCCAGCAGTGACCAGGGAGGAGTGAACTATGGCTACACCTTC	CASSDQGGVNYGYTF
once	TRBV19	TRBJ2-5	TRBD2	TGTGCCAGTAGTCCTTGGACTAGCGGCCAAGAGACCCAGTACTTC	CASSPWTSGQETQYF
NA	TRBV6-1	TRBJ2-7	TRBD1	TGTGCCAGCAGTGAACGTCACGGGACAGGAATGTTTTCCGAGCAGTACTTC	CASSERHGTGMFSEQYF
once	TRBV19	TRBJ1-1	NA	TGTGCCAGTAGTACCGGCTTGGGGAGGGACAACACTGAAGCTTTCTTT	CASSTGLGRDNTEAFF
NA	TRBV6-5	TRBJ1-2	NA	TGTGCCAGCACCCTGACAGCGATTACTAACTATGGCTACACCTTC	CASTLTAITNYGYTF
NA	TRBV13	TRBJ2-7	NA	TGTGCCAGCAGCTTAGTAACAGGGTACGAGCAGTACTTC	CASSLVTGYEQYF
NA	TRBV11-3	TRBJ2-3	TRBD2	TGTGCCAGCAGCTCCGGGACTAGCGGCACAGATACGCAGTATTTT	CASSSGTSGTDTQYF
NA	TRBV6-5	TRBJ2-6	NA	TGTGCCAGCAGCACAATTCACTCTGGGGCCAACGTCCTGACTTTC	CASSTIHSGANVLTF
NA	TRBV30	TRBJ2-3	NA	TGTGCCTGGAGTGATATCCAACAGGCGGCATTAGTTGATACGCAGTATTTT	CAWSDIQQAALVDTQYF
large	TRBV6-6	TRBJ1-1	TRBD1	TGTGCCAGCAGTCCGACAGGGGGGGCTGAAGCTTTCTTT	CASSPTGGAEAFF
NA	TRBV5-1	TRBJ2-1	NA	TGCGCCAGCAGCTTGGGTGGGCGGGTTTACAATGAGCAGTTCTTC	CASSLGGRVYNEQFF
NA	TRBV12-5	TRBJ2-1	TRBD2	TGTGCTAGTGGTCCGCCCTGGGGGGGCTCCTACAATGAGCAGTTCTTC	CASGPPWGGSYNEQFF
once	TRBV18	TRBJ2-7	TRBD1	TGTGCCAGCTCACGGACAGGGTCGTCCTACGAGCAGTACTTC	CASSRTGSSYEQYF
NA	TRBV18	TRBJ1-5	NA	TGTGCCAGCTCACGACCTGGCGGTCAGCCCCAGCATTTT	CASSRPGGQPQHF
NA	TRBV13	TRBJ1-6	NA	TGTGCCAGCAGCTTAGGAGCGGGGTGGAATTCACCCCTCCACTTT	CASSLGAGWNSPLHF
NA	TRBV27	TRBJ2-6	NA	TGTGCCAGCGCGCGCCCTAGTTTGATCGGGGCCAACGTCCTGACTTTC	CASARPSLIGANVLTF
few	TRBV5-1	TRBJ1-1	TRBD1	TGCGCCAGCAGCTTCTCACAGGGGTTTTCCGACACTGAAGCTTTCTTT	CASSFSQGFSDTEAFF
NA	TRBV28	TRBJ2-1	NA	TGTGCCAGCAATCTGGGCGGGCCAATCAATGAGCAGTTCTTC	CASNLGGPINEQFF
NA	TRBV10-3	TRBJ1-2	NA	TGTGCCATCAGTGAGTCTAACATAAACTATGGCTACACCTTC	CAISESNINYGYTF
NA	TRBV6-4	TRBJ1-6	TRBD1	TGTGCCAGCAGGATACAAACCCGGGACAGAGCTAATTCACCCCTCCACTTT	CASRIQTRDRANSPLHF
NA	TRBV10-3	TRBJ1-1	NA	TGTGCCACCCTAGGACAGAAAAACACTGAAGCTTTCTTT	CATLGQKNTEAFF
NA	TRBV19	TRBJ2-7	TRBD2	TGTGCCAGTAGTAGCGCTAGCGGGCTTTCCTACGAGCAGTACTTC	CASSSASGLSYEQYF
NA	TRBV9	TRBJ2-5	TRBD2	TGTGCCAGCAGCGGCATAATAGGACTAGCGGGCGAAGAGACCCAGTACTTC	CASSGIIGLAGEETQYF
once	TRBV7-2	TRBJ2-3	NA	TGTGCCAGCAGCTTAGTCCAGGGGTCGGCAGATACGCAGTATTTT	CASSLVQGSADTQYF
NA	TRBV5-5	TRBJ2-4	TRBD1	TGTGCCAGCAGCCCACAGGGGAATATTCAGTACTTC	CASSPQGNIQYF
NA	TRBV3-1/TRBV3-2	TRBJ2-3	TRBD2	TGTGCCAGCAGCCAAGATCAAAGCGGGGGGACCCGTTGGGATACGCAGTATTTT	CASSQDQSGGTRWDTQYF
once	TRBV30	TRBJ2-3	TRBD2	TGTGCCTGGAGTGGGGAGGGATGGCGGGGAAGCACAGATACGCAGTATTTT	CAWSGEGWRGSTDTQYF
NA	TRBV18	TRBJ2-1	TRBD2	TGTGCCAGCTCACTGGGACTAGCGGGAGTAAGTTTAAATGAGCAGTTCTTC	CASSLGLAGVSLNEQFF
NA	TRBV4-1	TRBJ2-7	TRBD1	TGCGCCAGCAGCCCGGGGGAGGGACAGGGATGGGGCGAGCAGTACTTC	CASSPGEGQGWGEQYF
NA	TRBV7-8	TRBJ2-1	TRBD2	TGTGCCAGCAGCCTACAACTAGCGGGAAGGAGCTCCTACAATGAGCAGTTCTTC	CASSLQLAGRSSYNEQFF
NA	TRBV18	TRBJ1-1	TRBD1	TGTGCCAGCTCACGTGGACAGGGTGTTGAAGCTTTCTTT	CASSRGQGVEAFF
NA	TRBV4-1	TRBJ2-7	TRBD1	TGCGCCAGCAGCTCGGGACAGGGTGATTACGACGAGCAGTACTTC	CASSSGQGDYDEQYF
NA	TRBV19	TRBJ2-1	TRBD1	TGTGCCAGTAGTATTACAGGGGTAAGGGATAATGAGCAGTTCTTC	CASSITGVRDNEQFF
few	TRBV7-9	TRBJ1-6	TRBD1	TGTGCCAGCAGCACGAATAGACAGGGTCATGATTCACCCCTCCACTTT	CASSTNRQGHDSPLHF
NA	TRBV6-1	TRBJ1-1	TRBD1	TGTGCCAGCAGGCGGACAGGGGACAACACTGAAGCTTTCTTT	CASRRTGDNTEAFF
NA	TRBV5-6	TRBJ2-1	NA	TGTGCCAGCAGCCTGGATCGGAGAGACAATGAGCAGTTCTTC	CASSLDRRDNEQFF
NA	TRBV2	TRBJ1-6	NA	TGTGCCAGCAGTGAATATGGCAGGATTGATTCACCCCTCCACTTT	CASSEYGRIDSPLHF
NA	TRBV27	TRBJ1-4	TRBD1	TGTGCCAGCAGTTTGGGACAGGGAGCTAATGAAAAACTGTTTTTT	CASSLGQGANEKLFF
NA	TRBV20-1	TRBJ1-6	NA	TGCAGTGCTAGTGACAATAATTCACCCCTCCACTTT	CSASDNNSPLHF
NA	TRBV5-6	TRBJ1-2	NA	TGTGCCAGCAGCTTGCCCCGTTATAACTATGGCTACACCTTC	CASSLPRYNYGYTF
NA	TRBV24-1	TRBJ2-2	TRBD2	TGTGCCACCAGTGACCTTACTAGCGCCGGGGAGCTGTTTTTT	CATSDLTSAGELFF
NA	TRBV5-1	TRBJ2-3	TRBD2	TGCGCCAGCACTAGCGGGGGGACAGATACGCAGTATTTT	CASTSGGTDTQYF
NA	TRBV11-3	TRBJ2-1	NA	TGTGCCAGCAGCGCCACTTTGGCGGGCCGGAACAATGAGCAGTTCTTC	CASSATLAGRNNEQFF
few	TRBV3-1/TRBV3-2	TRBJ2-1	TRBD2	TGTGCCAGCAGCCAAGGGACTAGCGGGAGCAATGAGCAGTTCTTC	CASSQGTSGSNEQFF
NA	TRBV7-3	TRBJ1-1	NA	TGTGCCAGCAGCTTAAATGGCGGGGGTCCCACTGAAGCTTTCTTT	CASSLNGGGPTEAFF
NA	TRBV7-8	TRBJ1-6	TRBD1	TGTGCCAGCAGCTACGACAGGGAGGCGTCACCCCTCCACTTT	CASSYDREASPLHF
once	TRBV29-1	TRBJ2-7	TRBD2	TGCAGCGTTGGGGCTAGCGGGAGTTACGAGCAGTACTTC	CSVGASGSYEQYF
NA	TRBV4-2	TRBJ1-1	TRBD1	TGTGCCAGCAGCCAAGAAAGGGGGCGGAACACTGAAGCTTTCTTT	CASSQERGRNTEAFF
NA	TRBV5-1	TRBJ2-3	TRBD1	TGCGCCACCCGGACAGGCGCTAGCACAGATACGCAGTATTTT	CATRTGASTDTQYF